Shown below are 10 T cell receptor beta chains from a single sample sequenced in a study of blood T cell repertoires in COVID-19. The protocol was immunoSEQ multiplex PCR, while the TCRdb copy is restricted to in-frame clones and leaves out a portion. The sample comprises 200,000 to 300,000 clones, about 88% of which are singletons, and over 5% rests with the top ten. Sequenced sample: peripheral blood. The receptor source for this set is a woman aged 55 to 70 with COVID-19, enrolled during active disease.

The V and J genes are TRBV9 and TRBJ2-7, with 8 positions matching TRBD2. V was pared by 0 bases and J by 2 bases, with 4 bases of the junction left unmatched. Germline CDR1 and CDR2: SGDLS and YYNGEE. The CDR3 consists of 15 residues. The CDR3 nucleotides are TGTGCCAGCAGCGTAGGCCTAGCGGGCGCCTACGAGCAGTACTTC. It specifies CASSVGLAGAYEQYF.

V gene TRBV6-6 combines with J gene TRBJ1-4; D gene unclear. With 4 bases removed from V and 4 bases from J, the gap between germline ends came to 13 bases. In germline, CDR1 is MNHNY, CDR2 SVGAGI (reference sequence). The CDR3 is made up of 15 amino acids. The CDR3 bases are TGTGCCAGCAGTTTCCCGGGAGCCTTTAATGAAAAACTGTTTTTT. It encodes CASSFPGAFNEKLFF.

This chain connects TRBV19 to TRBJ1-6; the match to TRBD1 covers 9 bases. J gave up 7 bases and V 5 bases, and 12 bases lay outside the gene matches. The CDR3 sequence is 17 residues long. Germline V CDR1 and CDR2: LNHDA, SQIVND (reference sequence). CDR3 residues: CASSSRRGTGQNSPLHF. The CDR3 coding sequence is TGTGCCAGTAGTTCCCGGCGAGGGACAGGGCAAAATTCACCCCTCCACTTT. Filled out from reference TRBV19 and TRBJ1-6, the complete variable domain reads DGGITQSPKYLFRKEGQNVTLSCEQNLNHDAMYWYRQDPGQGLRLIYYSQIVNDFQKGDIAEGYSVSREKKESFPLTVTSAQKNPTAFYLCASSSRRGTGQNSPLHFGNGTRLTVT.

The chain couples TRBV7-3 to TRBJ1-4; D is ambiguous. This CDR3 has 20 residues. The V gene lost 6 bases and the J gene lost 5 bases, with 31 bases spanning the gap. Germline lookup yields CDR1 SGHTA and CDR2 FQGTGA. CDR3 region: CASSLFRYNKDLLGNEKLFF. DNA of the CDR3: TGTGCCAGCAGTTTATTCCGATATAACAAGGACTTATTGGGGAATGAAAAACTGTTTTTT.

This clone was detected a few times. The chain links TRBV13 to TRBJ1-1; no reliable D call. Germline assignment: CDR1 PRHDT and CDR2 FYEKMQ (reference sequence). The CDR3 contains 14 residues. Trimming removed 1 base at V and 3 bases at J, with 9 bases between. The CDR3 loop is CASSLVTGYTEAFF. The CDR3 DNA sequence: TGTGCCAGCAGCTTAGTAACCGGGTACACTGAAGCTTTCTTT.

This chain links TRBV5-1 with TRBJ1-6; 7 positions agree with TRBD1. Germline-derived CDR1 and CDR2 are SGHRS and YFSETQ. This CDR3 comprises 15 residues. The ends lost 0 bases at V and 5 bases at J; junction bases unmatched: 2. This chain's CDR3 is CASSLAGTDNSPLHF. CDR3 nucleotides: TGCGCCAGCAGCTTGGCCGGGACAGATAATTCACCCCTCCACTTT.

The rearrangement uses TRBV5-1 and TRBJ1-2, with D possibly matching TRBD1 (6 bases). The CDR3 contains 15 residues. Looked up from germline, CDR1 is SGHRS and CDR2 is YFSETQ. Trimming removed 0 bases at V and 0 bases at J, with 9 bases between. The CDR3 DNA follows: TGCGCCAGCAGCTTGGGGACAGCAACTAACTATGGCTACACCTTC. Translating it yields CASSLGTATNYGYTF.

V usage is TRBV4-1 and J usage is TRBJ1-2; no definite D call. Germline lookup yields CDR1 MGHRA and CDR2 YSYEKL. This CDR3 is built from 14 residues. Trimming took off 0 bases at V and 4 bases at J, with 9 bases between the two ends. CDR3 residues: CASSQDRGPYGYTF. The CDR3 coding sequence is TGCGCCAGCAGCCAAGATCGTGGCCCCTATGGCTACACCTTC.

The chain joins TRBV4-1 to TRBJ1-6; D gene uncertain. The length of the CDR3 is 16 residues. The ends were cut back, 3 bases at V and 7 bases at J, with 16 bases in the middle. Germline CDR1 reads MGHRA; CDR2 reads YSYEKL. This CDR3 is CASSQEPPAGNSPLHF. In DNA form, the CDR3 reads TGCGCCAGCAGCCAGGAGCCTCCGGCTGGAAATTCACCCCTCCACTTT.

CDR3 DNA: TGTGCCAGCAGAAACAAGATGAACACTGAAGCTTTCTTT. Its translation is CASRNKMNTEAFF. The V gene is TRBV6-5, the J gene TRBJ1-1; D unresolved. The germline V gene has CDR1 MNHEY and CDR2 SVGAGI. Trimming removed 6 bases from V and 0 bases from J, with 8 bases in between. This CDR3 spans 13 amino acids.